The clone carrying this TCR beta chain has more than one count but fewer than ten. V trimming: 7 bases; J trimming: 2 bases; junction bases outside the gene matches: 7. The CDR3 loop spans 15 amino acids. The data are from a study of naive and memory T cell subsets. An equimolar mix of two oligonucleotides served as the beta constant-region primer for TRBC1 and TRBC2. TCRdb reprocessed the UMI-ligation and nested PCR reads with MiXCR, giving one entry per CDR3 protein. This table has about 90,000 distinct CDR3 sequences, 7% appearing once. The sequence was collected from a human donor in good health. The sample consisted of central memory CD4+ T cells from blood. This chain uses TRBV12-3 or TRBV12-4 with TRBJ2-3; 9 bases align to TRBD2. In nucleotides, the CDR3 is TGTGCCAGCAAGGTAGCGGGAGTTTTCACAGATACGCAGTATTTT. Translation gives CASKVAGVFTDTQYF.